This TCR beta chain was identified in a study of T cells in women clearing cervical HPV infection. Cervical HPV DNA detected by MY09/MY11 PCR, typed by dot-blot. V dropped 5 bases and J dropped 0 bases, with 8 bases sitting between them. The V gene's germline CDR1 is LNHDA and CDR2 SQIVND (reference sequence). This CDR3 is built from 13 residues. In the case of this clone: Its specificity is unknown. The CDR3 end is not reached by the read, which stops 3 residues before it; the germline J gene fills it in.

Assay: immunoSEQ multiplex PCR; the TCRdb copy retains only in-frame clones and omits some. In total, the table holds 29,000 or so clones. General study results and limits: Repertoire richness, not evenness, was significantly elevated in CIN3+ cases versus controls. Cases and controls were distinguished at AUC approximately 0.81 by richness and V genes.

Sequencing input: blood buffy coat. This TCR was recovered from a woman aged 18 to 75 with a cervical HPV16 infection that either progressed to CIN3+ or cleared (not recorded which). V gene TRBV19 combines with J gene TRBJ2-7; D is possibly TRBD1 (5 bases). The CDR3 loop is CASSVTDSYEQYF. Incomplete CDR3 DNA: TGTGCCAGTAGTGTGACAGACTCCTACGAG.